The 30 T cell receptor beta chains in this list originate from one sample, sequenced in a study of blood T cell repertoires in COVID-19. TCRdb's table, derived via immunoSEQ multiplex PCR, lists solely in-frame clones and lacks some. Of roughly 80,000 clones in the sample, around 69% are singletons; the top ten hold 16%. Sequenced: peripheral blood. The source is a man aged 70-80 years with active or convalescent COVID-19.

The CDR3 protein is CASRGTRGTGELFF. In nucleotides, the CDR3 is TGTGCCAGCAGGGGGACCAGGGGCACCGGGGAGCTGTTTTTT. This rearrangement joins TRBV6-5 to TRBJ2-2; D is possibly TRBD1 (6 bases). The CDR3 extends over 14 amino acids. V lost 6 bases and J lost 4, with 12 bases in between. From germline, CDR1 is MNHEY and CDR2 SVGAGI.

This clone was detected a few times. The V call is TRBV18, the J call TRBJ1-5; the D is unclear. The germline CDR1 and CDR2 sequences are KGHSH and LQKENI. The CDR3 contains 13 residues. The V gene lost 3 bases and the J gene lost 5 bases, with 8 bases spanning the gap. CDR3 sequence reads: CASSPGVDQPQHF. Here the CDR3 DNA reads TGTGCCAGCTCACCGGGAGTGGATCAGCCCCAGCATTTT.

This rearrangement joins TRBV10-3 to TRBJ2-2; weak D call: TRBD1 (6 bases). V gave up 2 bases and J gave up 6 bases, with 10 bases separating them. The CDR3 is 14 residues long. Germline V gene lookup returns CDR1 ENHRY and CDR2 SYGVKD. CDR3 loop: CAISEGRGSGELFF. The CDR3 nucleotides are TGTGCCATCAGTGAGGGCAGGGGATCCGGGGAGCTGTTTTTT.

V usage is TRBV9 and J usage is TRBJ2-7; TRBD1 is a possible D gene (6 bases). CDR3 size: 15 residues. V was cut by 0 bases and J by 0 bases, with 10 bases left in between. Germline V gives CDR1 SGDLS, CDR2 YYNGEE. CDR3 amino acids: CASSVEAGVSYEQYF. The CDR3 bases are TGTGCCAGCAGCGTAGAGGCAGGGGTCTCCTACGAGCAGTACTTC.

The chain recombines TRBV7-9 with TRBJ1-2; possible D gene TRBD1, 6 bases. The V and J ends lost 4 bases and 6 bases respectively, with 12 bases between them. The CDR3 consists of 13 residues. From germline, CDR1 is SEHNR and CDR2 FQNEAQ (reference sequence). The DNA for the CDR3 is TGTGCCAGCAGCTCTCCAGGGGTAGATGGCTACACCTTC. Protein: CASSSPGVDGYTF.

The J gene is TRBJ1-2, the V gene TRBV28; D gene unclear. Germline V lookup: CDR1 MDHEN, CDR2 SYDVKM. The CDR3 contains 12 residues. Trimming shortened V by 2 bases and J by 4 bases, and 5 bases separated the two germline ends. CDR3 sequence: CASSLTVYGYTF. CDR3 bases: TGTGCCAGCAGTTTAACGGTCTATGGCTACACCTTC.

This clone was counted once. This chain connects TRBV10-1 to TRBJ1-6; D perhaps matches TRBD1 (6 bases). Germline CDR1 is WNHNN and CDR2 is SYGVQD (reference sequence). The V and J ends lost 5 bases and 7 bases respectively, with 9 bases between them. The CDR3 contains 13 residues. The CDR3, as DNA: TGCGCCAGCAGTCACGGACAGAATTCACCCCTCCACTTT. It codes for CASSHGQNSPLHF.

The CDR3 here is CAISDSGGANEQFF. CDR3 DNA sequence: TGTGCCATCAGTGATAGCGGGGGGGCCAATGAGCAGTTCTTC. This chain connects TRBV10-3 to TRBJ2-1, with 11 bases matching TRBD2. The CDR3 is 14 amino acids. V was pared by 3 bases and J by 6 bases, with 1 base of the junction left unmatched. Germline CDR1 and CDR2: ENHRY and SYGVKD.

The chain links TRBV24-1 to TRBJ2-1; the D is unclear. Germline V gene sequence: CDR1 KGHDR, CDR2 SFDVKD. This CDR3 region has 12 residues. Trimming stripped 7 bases from V and 3 bases from J, with 6 bases between. CDR3 sequence: CATSTNYNEQFF. The CDR3, as DNA: TGTGCCACCAGCACTAACTACAATGAGCAGTTCTTC.

This chain links TRBV28 with TRBJ1-2, with D perhaps TRBD1 (6 bases). The CDR3 runs to 15 residues. The germline gives CDR1 MDHEN, CDR2 SYDVKM. With 5 bases removed from V and 4 bases from J, the gap between germline ends came to 17 bases. CDR3 sequence reads: CASSLRDTQGYGYTF. The CDR3 DNA is TGTGCCAGCAGTCTCCGGGACACCCAAGGCTATGGCTACACCTTC.

This chain connects TRBV5-1 to TRBJ2-7; unclear D gene. Trimming shortened V by 0 bases and J by 6 bases, and 10 bases separated the two germline ends. The CDR3 totals 13 residues. The germline V gene encodes CDR1 SGHRS and CDR2 YFSETQ. CDR3 DNA sequence: TGCGCCAGCAGCTTGGGCCAGGCCTTCGAGCAGTACTTC. This encodes CASSLGQAFEQYF. Supplemented by reference TRBV5-1 and TRBJ2-7, the full variable domain reads KAGVTQTPRYLIKTRGQQVTLSCSPISGHRSVSWYQQTPGQGLQFLFEYFSETQRNKGNFPGRFSGRQFSNSRSEMNVSTLELGDSALYLCASSLGQAFEQYFGPGTRLTVT.

The chain combines TRBV2 with TRBJ2-3; D ambiguous. Trimming took 10 bases from V and 4 from J, leaving 12 bases between them. This CDR3 spans 12 amino acids. In germline, CDR1 is SNHLY, CDR2 FYNNEI. This CDR3 is CATGRSPDTQYF. The CDR3 nucleotides are TGTGCCACAGGAAGGTCCCCAGATACGCAGTATTTT.

Only one count was recorded for this clone. V usage is TRBV12-5 and J usage is TRBJ2-7; TRBD1 aligns across 7 bases. With 5 bases clipped from V and 6 bases from J, the junction kept 13 bases outside the gene matches. Germline CDR1 and CDR2: LGHNT and FRNRAP. The CDR3 has 15 amino acids. DNA of the CDR3: TGTGCTAGTGGTCAGCCGGGACAGTCGTTCCTCGAGCAGTACTTC. As protein: CASGQPGQSFLEQYF.

V and J are TRBV7-9 and TRBJ2-3, with 9 bases aligning to TRBD1. CDR1 SEHNR and CDR2 FQNEAQ come from the germline V gene (reference sequence). This CDR3 comprises 14 residues. V shed 1 base and J 14 bases; nucleotides not matched to a gene: 10. CDR3 sequence reads: CASSLVGWDRDGYF. The CDR3 DNA sequence: TGTGCCAGCAGCTTAGTAGGCTGGGACAGGGATGGGTATTTT.

J is TRBJ1-5 and V is TRBV2; TRBD1 aligns across 7 bases. Germline values: CDR1 SNHLY, CDR2 FYNNEI. With 5 bases clipped from V and 4 bases from J, the junction kept 8 bases outside the gene matches. The CDR3 runs 15 residues. CDR3 nucleotides: TGTGCCAGCAGTAGGATGGGACAGAGAAATCAGCCCCAGCATTTT. This encodes CASSRMGQRNQPQHF.

This sequence joins TRBV12-3 or TRBV12-4 and TRBJ1-1; 9 nucleotides agree with TRBD1. V gave up 6 bases and J gave up 5 bases; unmatched junction bases: 4. CDR3 length: 13 amino acids. CDR3 DNA: TGTGCCAGCAGGCGGACAGGGGTTACTGAAGCTTTCTTT. It encodes CASRRTGVTEAFF.

In this sample, this clone turned up a few times. The chain is built from TRBV5-1 and TRBJ1-1, with TRBD1 as a possible D gene (5 bases). Trimming pared 2 bases from V and 3 bases from J, leaving 14 bases between. The CDR3 spans 15 residues. Germline V gene data show CDR1 as SGHRS and CDR2 as YFSETQ. The CDR3 DNA reads TGCGCCAGCAGCTTCTCCTCAGGGCGCGACACTGAAGCTTTCTTT. It yields the protein CASSFSSGRDTEAFF.

CDR3 sequence: CASSSGPNGYTF. In nucleotides, the CDR3 is TGTGCCAGCAGCTCAGGTCCTAATGGCTACACCTTC. The V and J genes are TRBV5-4 and TRBJ1-2; D is uncertain. Trimming stripped 3 bases from V and 6 bases from J, with 9 bases between. Germline V lookup: CDR1 SGHNT, CDR2 YYREEE (reference sequence). The length of the CDR3 is 12 residues. Full variable domain (rest looked up from reference TRBV5-4 and TRBJ1-2): ETGVTQSPTHLIKTRGQQVTLRCSSQSGHNTVSWYQQALGQGPQFIFQYYREEENGRGNFPPRFSGLQFPNYSSELNVNALELDDSALYLCASSSGPNGYTFGSGTRLTVV.

The chain links TRBV18 to TRBJ1-4, with D perhaps matching TRBD1 (6 bases). Trimming stripped 0 bases from V and 7 bases from J, with 12 bases between. Germline CDR1 reads KGHSH; CDR2 reads LQKENI. CDR3 length equals 15 residues. CDR3 sequence: CASSPPGTSAEKLFF. The CDR3, as DNA: TGTGCCAGCTCACCACCAGGGACATCGGCTGAAAAACTGTTTTTT.

The chain has TRBV6-1 and TRBJ1-2; D gene unclear. CDR3 length: 13 amino acids. V gave up 3 bases and J gave up 6 bases, with 11 bases separating them. Germline V gene lookup returns CDR1 MNHNS and CDR2 SASEGT. The CDR3 protein is CASSENSKDGYTF. In DNA, the CDR3 is TGTGCCAGCAGTGAGAACAGTAAAGATGGCTACACCTTC.

The chain combines TRBV27 with TRBJ2-7, with D uncertain. V lost 0 bases and J 0 bases, leaving 12 bases between the germline ends. Per the germline V gene, CDR1 is MNHEY and CDR2 is SMNVEV (reference sequence). The CDR3 length is 16 residues. The DNA for the CDR3 is TGTGCCAGCAGTTTATCTGTAAGGAGCATCTCCTACGAGCAGTACTTC. This translates into CASSLSVRSISYEQYF.

The rearrangement joins TRBV11-3 to TRBJ2-7, with D uncertain. Germline lookup yields CDR1 SGHNT and CDR2 YENEEA. The CDR3 extends over 14 amino acids. Deletions cut 1 base from V and 6 bases from J, with 13 bases between. In DNA form, the CDR3 reads TGTGCCAGCAGCTTAGTTGCCCGTACTGGCGAGCAGTACTTC. Its translation is CASSLVARTGEQYF.

This chain connects TRBV25-1 to TRBJ2-7, with D perhaps matching TRBD2 (5 bases). The CDR3 totals 11 residues. Germline V gene lookup returns CDR1 MGHDK and CDR2 SYGVNS. Trimming cost V 4 bases and J 9 bases, with 10 bases left between them. In nucleotides, the CDR3 is TGTGCCAGCAGTGTCGGGGTCGGGCAGTACTTC. As protein: CASSVGVGQYF.

The chain links TRBV4-1 to TRBJ2-1; 13 bases are a match to TRBD2. Trimming at V came to 3 bases and at J to 2 bases, leaving 1 base not matched to a gene. The CDR3 has 16 amino acids. CDR1 MGHRA and CDR2 YSYEKL come from the germline V gene. Here the CDR3 DNA reads TGCGCCAGCAGCCACACTAGCGGGGGGGCCTACAATGAGCAGTTCTTC. Amino acid sequence: CASSHTSGGAYNEQFF.

The rearrangement joins TRBV28 to TRBJ1-5; D ambiguous. The CDR3 covers 15 residues. V was trimmed by 5 bases and J by 2 bases, leaving 13 bases between them. Germline V gene data show CDR1 as MDHEN and CDR2 as SYDVKM. Here the CDR3 DNA reads TGTGCCAGCAGTCTCAAGGTGGCGGGCAATCAGCCCCAGCATTTT. It is translated as CASSLKVAGNQPQHF.

The V gene is TRBV3-1 (or the pseudogene TRBV3-2), the J gene TRBJ1-3; D is perhaps TRBD1 (6 bases). The V and J ends lost 2 bases and 2 bases respectively, with 16 bases between them. Germline V gives CDR1 LGHDT, CDR2 YNNKEL (reference sequence). The CDR3 length is 17 residues. CDR3: CASSQYRVLSTGNTIYF. CDR3 DNA sequence: TGTGCCAGCAGCCAATACAGGGTTTTATCAACTGGAAACACCATATATTTT.

V gene TRBV6-4 combines with J gene TRBJ2-7; possibly TRBD1 for D (5 bases). The V end lost 0 bases, the J end lost 4 bases, and 25 bases lay between the germline ends. CDR1 is MRHNA, CDR2 SNTAGT, per germline. The length of the CDR3 is 19 residues. The CDR3 nucleotides are TGTGCCAGCAGTGACTCGATTCAAGGGGCAACCCTCTCTCTTTACGAGCAGTACTTC. Its protein is CASSDSIQGATLSLYEQYF.

This clone was seen a single time. The DNA for the CDR3 is TGTGCCTGGGAGGGAGGGACAGATACGCAGTATTTT. Encoded protein: CAWEGGTDTQYF. The chain recombines TRBV30 with TRBJ2-3; the match to TRBD2 covers 7 bases. J lost 3 bases, V lost 5 bases, and 2 bases had no gene match. This CDR3 comprises 12 residues. Germline lookup yields CDR1 GTSNPN and CDR2 SVGIG (reference sequence).

The chain recombines TRBV11-1 with TRBJ2-5; 8 nucleotides line up with TRBD2. The length of the CDR3 is 15 residues. V lost 4 bases and J lost 2; bases outside the gene matches: 6. Germline V gives CDR1 SGHAT, CDR2 FQDESV (reference sequence). CDR3 residues: CASSSYERGQETQYF. CDR3 nucleotide sequence: TGTGCCAGCAGCTCCTATGAGCGGGGGCAAGAGACCCAGTACTTC. Supplemented by reference TRBV11-1 and TRBJ2-5, the full variable domain reads EAEVAQSPRYKITEKSQAVAFWCDPISGHATLYWYRQILGQGPELLVQFQDESVVDDSQLPKDRFSAERLKGVDSTLKIQPAELGDSAMYLCASSSYERGQETQYFGPGTRLLVL.

This rearrangement joins TRBV9 to TRBJ1-4, with 8 bases lining up with TRBD1. The germline CDR1 and CDR2 sequences are SGDLS and YYNGEE. This CDR3 region has 15 residues. The V gene end was trimmed by 5 bases and the J gene end by 7 bases; junction bases not matched to a gene: 10. CDR3 in amino acids: CASRDPDRDSEKLFF. In DNA form, the CDR3 reads TGTGCCAGCAGGGATCCGGACAGGGATAGTGAAAAACTGTTTTTT. The complete variable domain, with remaining parts taken from reference TRBV9 and TRBJ1-4, reads DSGVTQTPKHLITATGQRVTLRCSPRSGDLSVYWYQQSLDQGLQFLIQYYNGEERAKGNILERFSAQQFPDLHSELNLSSLELGDSALYFCASRDPDRDSEKLFFGSGTQLSVL.